One and the same sample provided the 31 T cell receptor beta chains below, sequenced in a study of blood T cell repertoires in COVID-19 (dated by TCRdb to the early 2020s). The method was the immunoSEQ multiplex PCR assay. TCRdb holds this immuneACCESS table with in-frame rearrangements only. Some clones are missing; in checked studies, unresolved V genes explain under half, and the rest has no known cause. The sample records about 180,000 clones, 75% to 90% of which are singletons. 6.5% to 8.5% of the sample is in the top ten clones. The sequenced sample consisted of peripheral blood. These receptors were taken from a woman aged 70-85 years with COVID-19, enrolled during active disease.

V is TRBV4-1 and J is TRBJ1-2, with D maybe TRBD1 (5 bases). The CDR3 is 15 amino acids. Germline lookup yields CDR1 MGHRA and CDR2 YSYEKL. V lost 0 bases and J 2 bases, leaving 10 bases between the germline ends. The CDR3 is CASSQDIAGNYGYTF. CDR3 sequence (DNA): TGCGCCAGCAGCCAAGATATTGCAGGGAACTATGGCTACACCTTC.

The CDR3 is CASTPGTYIGEQYF. For the CDR3, the DNA is TGTGCCAGCACCCCGGGAACATATATCGGCGAGCAGTACTTC. The chain joins TRBV6-5 to TRBJ2-7; tentatively, D is TRBD2 (5 bases). The CDR3 spans 14 residues. V was clipped by 7 bases and J by 6 bases, with 19 bases between them. Germline lookup yields CDR1 MNHEY and CDR2 SVGAGI.

This chain joins TRBV7-3 and TRBJ2-1, with TRBD2 identical over 7 bases. Losses at the gene ends were 5 bases for V and 6 bases for J; bases not matched to a gene: 13. Germline CDR1 SGHTA, CDR2 FQGTGA. The CDR3 sequence is 16 residues long. CDR3: CASSQASGLGTNEQFF. The CDR3 coding sequence is TGTGCCAGCAGCCAAGCATCTGGACTAGGTACCAATGAGCAGTTCTTC.

This chain joins TRBV27 and TRBJ1-5, with D uncertain. With 5 bases removed from V and 0 bases from J, the gap between germline ends came to 11 bases. The V gene's germline CDR1 is MNHEY and CDR2 SMNVEV (reference sequence). The CDR3 contains 15 residues. In nucleotides, the CDR3 is TGTGCCAGCAGTGCTCGTCTAAATAGCAATCAGCCCCAGCATTTT. It codes for CASSARLNSNQPQHF.

The chain has TRBV5-4 and TRBJ2-3, with 9 bases aligning to TRBD2. The CDR3 has 13 residues. Trimming took 2 bases from V and 12 from J; bases not matched to a gene: 7. Germline CDR1 is SGHNT and CDR2 is YYREEE (reference sequence). The CDR3, as DNA: TGTGCCAGCAGCTTCCTCGCGGGAGGGTCCCAGTATTTT. Protein product: CASSFLAGGSQYF.

This clone was observed a few times. This chain uses TRBV5-6 with TRBJ1-1; 9 bases fit TRBD1. With V trimmed by 0 bases and J by 6 bases, 6 bases remained unmatched. This CDR3 has 15 amino acids. Looked up from germline, CDR1 is SGHDT and CDR2 is YYEEEE. The CDR3 DNA sequence: TGTGCCAGCAGCTTGGAGGGGACAGGGAGATCTGAAGCTTTCTTT. Protein sequence: CASSLEGTGRSEAFF.

This chain's CDR3 is CAISGLAGDNEQFF. CDR3 bases: TGTGCCATCAGTGGACTAGCGGGAGACAATGAGCAGTTCTTC. This chain joins TRBV10-3 and TRBJ2-1, with TRBD2 identical over 12 bases. This CDR3 is built from 14 residues. Germline assignment: CDR1 ENHRY and CDR2 SYGVKD. V was pared by 4 bases and J by 5 bases, with 0 bases of the junction left unmatched.

The chain couples TRBV6-5 to TRBJ2-5; 7 nucleotides match TRBD2. After removal of 7 bases from V and 2 bases from J, the junction contained 7 bases not matched to a gene. The CDR3 loop spans 14 amino acids. From germline, CDR1 is MNHEY and CDR2 SVGAGI. The CDR3: CASTNAGGQETQYF. The CDR3 bases are TGTGCCAGCACCAACGCCGGGGGGCAAGAGACCCAGTACTTC.

Comment on this clone: The same CDR3 also results from other DNA sequences found in this sample. This chain uses TRBV9 with TRBJ2-5, with 9 bases identical to TRBD2. The CDR3 loop spans 15 amino acids. Germline lookup yields CDR1 SGDLS and CDR2 YYNGEE. Trimming removed 0 bases from V and 5 bases from J; junction bases left unmatched: 5. CDR3 residues: CASSVAGGRGETQYF. The CDR3 DNA reads TGTGCCAGCAGCGTAGCTGGCGGGAGGGGTGAGACCCAGTACTTC.

The CDR3 nucleotides are TGTGCCAGCAGTCTTTTCCCAGAGCGGGAGAAGGGGAATGAGCAGTTCTTC. It specifies CASSLFPEREKGNEQFF. This chain uses TRBV27 with TRBJ2-1; 8 nucleotides match TRBD2. The junction had 16 bases not matched to a gene; V was cut back by 5 bases and J by 7 bases. The length of the CDR3 is 17 residues. Germline V CDR1 and CDR2: MNHEY, SMNVEV (reference sequence).

The chain is built from TRBV15 and TRBJ1-3, with D tentatively TRBD1 (6 bases). The length of the CDR3 is 16 residues. In germline, CDR1 is LNHNV, CDR2 YYDKDF (reference sequence). V shed 0 bases and J shed 3 bases, with 12 bases lying between them. CDR3 sequence reads: CATSREAGGGGNTIYF. As DNA, the CDR3 is TGTGCCACCAGCAGAGAGGCGGGAGGGGGTGGAAACACCATATATTTT.

J is TRBJ2-7 and V is TRBV11-2; TRBD2 matches at 7 bases. The V segment lost 1 base and the J segment 5 bases; nucleotides outside the gene matches: 11. Germline V gene sequence: CDR1 SGHAT, CDR2 FQNNGV. The CDR3 loop spans 16 amino acids. The CDR3 here is CASSLAAGKLLNEQYF. CDR3 coding DNA: TGTGCCAGCAGCTTAGCAGCGGGAAAGCTTCTTAACGAGCAGTACTTC. The full variable domain, rest sourced from reference TRBV11-2 and TRBJ2-7, is EAGVAQSPRYKIIEKRQSVAFWCNPISGHATLYWYQQILGQGPKLLIQFQNNGVVDDSQLPKDRFSAERLKGVDSTLKIQPAKLEDSAVYLCASSLAAGKLLNEQYFGPGTRLTVT.

This clone appeared once. CDR3 sequence (DNA): TGTGCCACCAGTGAGTTCTCCTCTGACACCATATATTTT. It translates to CATSEFSSDTIYF. V usage is TRBV24-1 and J usage is TRBJ1-3, with D unresolved. The CDR3 loop spans 13 amino acids. Germline CDR1 reads KGHDR; CDR2 reads SFDVKD. Trimming removed 4 bases at V and 8 bases at J, with 11 bases between.

This clone was detected a few times. The rearrangement joins TRBV7-2 to TRBJ2-5; TRBD1 is a possible D gene (6 bases). The CDR3 has 13 residues. The ends were cut back, 1 base at V and 5 bases at J, with 8 bases in the middle. CDR1 SGHTA and CDR2 FQGNSA come from the germline V gene. DNA for the CDR3: TGTGCCAGCAGCTTAGAAAGGGGGGAGACCCAGTACTTC. Its protein product is CASSLERGETQYF.

The CDR3 DNA reads as TGTGCCGGAGACAGGGGGATGGGGTATGGCTACACCTTC. This codes for CAGDRGMGYGYTF. The chain has TRBV30 and TRBJ1-2; 9 nucleotides align to TRBD1. Germline loops: CDR1 GTSNPN, CDR2 SVGIG (reference sequence). The CDR3 is 13 residues long. Trimming took 8 bases from V and 5 from J; bases not matched to a gene: 9. The full variable domain, in which reference TRBV30 and TRBJ1-2 provide the parts outside the CDR3, is SQTIHQWPATLVQPVGSPLSLECTVEGTSNPNLYWYRQAAGRGLQLLFYSVGIGQISSEVPQNLSASRPQDRQFILSSKKLLLSDSGFYLCAGDRGMGYGYTFGSGTRLTVV.

V and J are TRBV2 and TRBJ2-1; weak D call: TRBD1 (6 bases). CDR1 is SNHLY and CDR2 is FYNNEI in the germline V gene. The CDR3 is made up of 15 amino acids. Trimming stripped 2 bases from V and 2 bases from J, with 10 bases between. The CDR3 is CASSEQGPTYNEQFF. The CDR3 DNA reads as TGTGCCAGCAGTGAACAGGGGCCAACCTACAATGAGCAGTTCTTC.

The J gene is TRBJ2-3, the V gene TRBV18; tentative D call: TRBD1 (6 bases). The CDR3 sequence is 12 residues long. Germline V lookup: CDR1 KGHSH, CDR2 LQKENI. V lost 6 bases and J 14 bases, leaving 18 bases between the germline ends. CDR3 coding DNA: TGTGCCAGCTCGCGACAGGATTCCACGACGTATTTT. It codes for CASSRQDSTTYF.

The rearrangement uses TRBV7-2 and TRBJ2-3; 12 nucleotides match TRBD2. Germline-derived CDR1 and CDR2 are SGHTA and FQGNSA. V was pared by 5 bases and J by 3 bases, with 9 bases of the junction left unmatched. The CDR3 contains 17 residues. The CDR3, as DNA: TGTGCCAGCAGCGTAAGACTAGCGGGAGTCAGTACAGATACGCAGTATTTT. This sequence encodes CASSVRLAGVSTDTQYF.

This chain joins TRBV4-1 and TRBJ1-4; D uncertain. This CDR3 region has 15 residues. Deletions cut 4 bases from V and 7 bases from J, with 16 bases between. Germline V CDR1 and CDR2: MGHRA, YSYEKL. The CDR3 region has the DNA TGCGCCAGCAGCCTCCTTCCGGTCGAAAGTGAAAAACTGTTTTTT. Encoded protein: CASSLLPVESEKLFF.

The chain's CDR3 is CASSSAGGAYEQYF. CDR3 DNA sequence: TGTGCCAGCAGTTCCGCGGGAGGGGCCTACGAGCAGTACTTC. The chain couples TRBV28 to TRBJ2-7, with 9 bases aligning to TRBD2. The CDR3 runs 14 residues. Germline V lookup: CDR1 MDHEN, CDR2 SYDVKM. The junction had 3 bases not matched to a gene; V was cut back by 4 bases and J by 2 bases.

The rearrangement joins TRBV6-5 to TRBJ2-3, with D maybe TRBD2 (5 bases). The CDR3 has 12 residues. V lost 7 bases, J lost 7 bases, and 12 bases lay in between. Germline assignment: CDR1 MNHEY and CDR2 SVGAGI. Written as DNA, the CDR3 is TGTGCCAGCAAGCCGGGATCCAATACGCAGTATTTT. It yields the protein CASKPGSNTQYF.

This chain uses TRBV28 with TRBJ1-6, with D possibly matching TRBD1 (6 bases). Trimming removed 3 bases from V and 7 bases from J, with 10 bases in between. The germline gives CDR1 MDHEN, CDR2 SYDVKM. CDR3 length equals 14 residues. CDR3 coding DNA: TGTGCCAGCAGTTTTGGACAGCCCAATTCACCCCTCCACTTT. This encodes CASSFGQPNSPLHF.

The genes are TRBV9 and TRBJ1-2, with 7 nucleotides matching TRBD1. V lost 4 bases, J lost 3 bases, and 6 bases stayed unmatched. In germline, CDR1 is SGDLS, CDR2 YYNGEE. The CDR3 covers 14 residues. The CDR3 region is CASSQTGSDYGYTF. The CDR3 coding sequence is TGTGCCAGCAGCCAGACAGGGTCGGACTATGGCTACACCTTC.

The gene calls are TRBV7-2 and TRBJ1-1; D might be TRBD1 (5 bases). The CDR3 extends over 16 amino acids. Per the germline V gene, CDR1 is SGHTA and CDR2 is FQGNSA. The V and J ends lost 5 bases and 4 bases respectively, with 20 bases between them. The CDR3 region has the DNA TGTGCCAGCAGCCCAGCAGGGTCTTTGTCCCTCACTGAAGCTTTCTTT. Translating it yields CASSPAGSLSLTEAFF.

This chain links TRBV5-6 with TRBJ1-2; 7 bases are a match to TRBD1. CDR3 length: 14 amino acids. Germline V CDR1 and CDR2: SGHDT, YYEEEE. V shed 0 bases and J 4 bases; nucleotides not matched to a gene: 3. CDR3 protein: CASSLAQGGYGYTF. In DNA, the CDR3 is TGTGCCAGCAGCTTGGCTCAGGGGGGCTATGGCTACACCTTC.

This chain uses TRBV12-5 with TRBJ2-5; D is possibly TRBD1 (6 bases). This CDR3 comprises 20 residues. Per the germline V gene, CDR1 is LGHNT and CDR2 is FRNRAP. V was pared by 1 base and J by 4 bases, with 28 bases between. The CDR3 protein is CASGLGTVGTPGERPETQYF. DNA for the CDR3: TGTGCTAGTGGTTTGGGGACAGTCGGTACCCCCGGGGAACGGCCAGAGACCCAGTACTTC. The full variable domain, in which reference TRBV12-5 and TRBJ2-5 provide the parts outside the CDR3, is DARVTQTPRHKVTEMGQEVTMRCQPILGHNTVFWYRQTMMQGLELLAYFRNRAPLDDSGMPKDRFSAEMPDATLATLKIQPSEPRDSAVYFCASGLGTVGTPGERPETQYFGPGTRLLVL.

This chain joins TRBV24-1 and TRBJ2-2; D is perhaps TRBD2 (5 bases). The germline gives CDR1 KGHDR, CDR2 SFDVKD. The V end was cut by 7 bases, the J end by 4 bases, with 9 bases between. The CDR3 length is 13 residues. Here the CDR3 reads CATRMGVTGELFF. The CDR3 DNA is TGTGCCACCAGGATGGGAGTCACCGGGGAGCTGTTTTTT.

V gene TRBV27 combines with J gene TRBJ1-1, with D possibly TRBD1 on 6 matching bases. Germline lookup yields CDR1 MNHEY and CDR2 SMNVEV (reference sequence). This CDR3 region has 14 residues. V lost 8 bases and J 4 bases, leaving 17 bases between the germline ends. CDR3 nucleotides: TGTGCCAGCGTCTACAGGGAAAAGGTCACTGAAGCTTTCTTT. Protein sequence: CASVYREKVTEAFF.

The V and J genes are TRBV7-9 and TRBJ2-5, with 7 nucleotides matching TRBD2. CDR3 length: 13 residues. Germline loops: CDR1 SEHNR, CDR2 FQNEAQ (reference sequence). V gave up 5 bases and J gave up 9 bases; unmatched junction bases: 9. The CDR3 bases are TGTGCCAGCAGCCTGACTAGCCCGCAGGCCCAGTACTTC. Translated: CASSLTSPQAQYF.

The J gene is TRBJ1-3, the V gene TRBV2; TRBD1 matches 8 bases. CDR3 length equals 14 residues. V trimming: 6 bases; J trimming: 2 bases; junction bases outside the gene matches: 3. From germline, CDR1 is SNHLY and CDR2 FYNNEI. CDR3 amino acids: CASRAQGAGNTIYF. CDR3 coding DNA: TGTGCCAGCAGAGCACAGGGGGCTGGAAACACCATATATTTT.

This clone has more than one count but fewer than ten. The chain combines TRBV7-9 with TRBJ1-3, with 7 bases identical to TRBD1. The CDR3 extends over 14 amino acids. The germline gives CDR1 SEHNR, CDR2 FQNEAQ (reference sequence). V dropped 9 bases and J dropped 2; count of bases not matched to a gene: 7. The DNA of the CDR3 is TGTGCCAGTTCGATAGGGACAGCTGGAAACACCATATATTTT. Its protein is CASSIGTAGNTIYF. Drawing the rest from reference TRBV7-9 and TRBJ1-3, the complete variable domain is DTGVSQNPRHKITKRGQNVTFRCDPISEHNRLYWYRQTLGQGPEFLTYFQNEAQLEKSRLLSDRFSAERPKGSFSTLEIQRTEQGDSAMYLCASSIGTAGNTIYFGEGSWLTVV.